This TCR beta chain was sequenced during a study of cytomegalovirus exposure and HLA in healthy donors. It was with 60 Vbeta and 13 Jbeta primers that the PCR ran. The assay was immunoSEQ multiplex PCR, and TCRdb's table has in-frame clones only and misses some. The sample shows more than 95,000 clones, 65% to 80% of them seen only once. CDR1 MDHEN and CDR2 SYDVKM come from the germline V gene. V gave up 6 bases and J gave up 4 bases, with 21 bases separating them. This CDR3 has 16 amino acids. Sequences were obtained from PBMCs. The clonotype originates from a woman in her thirties or forties in good health and CMV-seropositive. The chain couples TRBV28 to TRBJ1-2, with unresolved D. CDR3 DNA sequence: TGTGCCAGCAGCCCCCGGGTCCTCGGCAGCGGCTATGGCTACACCTTC. This encodes CASSPRVLGSGYGYTF.